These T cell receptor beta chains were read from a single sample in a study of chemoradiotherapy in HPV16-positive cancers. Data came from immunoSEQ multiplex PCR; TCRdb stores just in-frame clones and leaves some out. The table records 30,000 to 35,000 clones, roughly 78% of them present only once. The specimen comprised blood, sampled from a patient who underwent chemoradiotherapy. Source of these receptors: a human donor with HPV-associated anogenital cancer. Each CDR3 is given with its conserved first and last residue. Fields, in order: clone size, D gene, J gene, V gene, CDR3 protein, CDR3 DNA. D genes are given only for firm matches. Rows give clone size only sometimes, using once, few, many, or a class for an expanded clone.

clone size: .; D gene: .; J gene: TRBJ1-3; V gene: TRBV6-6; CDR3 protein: CASSFLQGGTIYF; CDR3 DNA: TGTGCCAGCAGTTTCTTACAGGGCGGCACCATATATTTT
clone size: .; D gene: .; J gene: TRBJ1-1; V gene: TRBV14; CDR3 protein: CASSQVGDTEAFF; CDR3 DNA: TGTGCCAGCAGCCAAGTGGGGGACACTGAAGCTTTCTTT
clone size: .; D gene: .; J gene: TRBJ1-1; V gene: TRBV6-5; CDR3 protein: CASSYMGGNTEAFF; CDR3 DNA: TGTGCCAGCAGTTACATGGGCGGGAACACTGAAGCTTTCTTT
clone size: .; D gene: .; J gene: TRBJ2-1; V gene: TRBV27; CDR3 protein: CASNRLGIHEQFF; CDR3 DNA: TGTGCCAGCAACAGACTAGGAATCCATGAGCAGTTCTTC
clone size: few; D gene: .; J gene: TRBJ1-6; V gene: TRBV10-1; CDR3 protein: CASSESVGNSPLHF; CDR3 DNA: TGCGCCAGCAGTGAGTCGGTGGGTAATTCACCCCTCCACTTT
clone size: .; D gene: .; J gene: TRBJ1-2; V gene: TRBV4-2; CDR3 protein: CASSQEGIQKNGYTF; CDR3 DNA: TGTGCCAGCAGCCAAGAAGGGATACAGAAGAATGGCTACACCTTC
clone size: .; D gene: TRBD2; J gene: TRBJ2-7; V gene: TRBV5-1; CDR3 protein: CASSLELASGFSYEQYF; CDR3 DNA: TGCGCCAGCAGCTTGGAACTTGCTAGCGGATTCTCCTACGAGCAGTACTTC
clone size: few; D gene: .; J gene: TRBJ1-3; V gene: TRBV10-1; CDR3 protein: CASSESSSGNTIYF; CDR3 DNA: TGCGCCAGCAGTGAGAGTTCCTCTGGAAACACCATATATTTT
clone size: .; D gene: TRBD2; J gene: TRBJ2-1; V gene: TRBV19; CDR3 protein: CASSIRLAGGWNEQFF; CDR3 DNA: TGTGCCAGTAGTATCCGGCTAGCGGGGGGGTGGAATGAGCAGTTCTTC
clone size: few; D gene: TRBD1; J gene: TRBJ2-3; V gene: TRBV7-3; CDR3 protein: CASSPRQGAFDTQYF; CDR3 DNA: TGTGCCAGCAGCCCTCGACAGGGGGCTTTTGATACGCAGTATTTT
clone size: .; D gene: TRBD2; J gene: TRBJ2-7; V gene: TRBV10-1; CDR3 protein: CASSEGLAGGRYEQYF; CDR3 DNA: TGCGCCAGCAGTGAGGGCCTAGCGGGGGGAAGGTACGAGCAGTACTTC
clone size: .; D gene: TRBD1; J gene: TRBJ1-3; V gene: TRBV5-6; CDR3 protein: CASSKGTVGNTIYF; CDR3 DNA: TGTGCCAGCAGCAAAGGGACAGTTGGAAACACCATATATTTT
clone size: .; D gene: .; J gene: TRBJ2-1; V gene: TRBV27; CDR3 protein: CASSSPAVGSNEQFF; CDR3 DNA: TGTGCCAGCAGTTCGCCCGCTGTGGGGTCCAATGAGCAGTTCTTC
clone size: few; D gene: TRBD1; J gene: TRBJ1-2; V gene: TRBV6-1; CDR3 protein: CASRMGQGAWGYTF; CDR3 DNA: TGTGCCAGCAGGATGGGACAGGGGGCGTGGGGCTACACCTTC
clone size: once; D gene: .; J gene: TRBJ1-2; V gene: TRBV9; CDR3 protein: CASSNRTVPGTF; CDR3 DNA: TGTGCCAGCAGCAACCGGACAGTCCCGGGCACCTTC
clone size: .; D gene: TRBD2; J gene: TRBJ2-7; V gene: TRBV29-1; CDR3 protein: CSATRAGGLYEQYF; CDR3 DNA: TGCAGCGCTACGCGGGCGGGGGGGCTCTACGAGCAGTACTTC
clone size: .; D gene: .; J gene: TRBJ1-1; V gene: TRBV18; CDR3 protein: CASSLFPGVVDTEAFF; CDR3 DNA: TGTGCCAGCTCACTCTTCCCCGGGGTGGTTGACACTGAAGCTTTCTTT
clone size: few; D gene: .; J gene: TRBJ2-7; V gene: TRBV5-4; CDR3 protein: CASRLQGTYEQYF; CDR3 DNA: TGTGCCAGCAGACTACAGGGTACCTACGAGCAGTACTTC
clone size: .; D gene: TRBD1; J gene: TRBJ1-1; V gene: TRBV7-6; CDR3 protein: CASSLATGNVVTEAFF; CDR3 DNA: TGTGCCAGCAGCTTGGCGACAGGGAATGTTGTCACTGAAGCTTTCTTT